This entry describes one T cell receptor beta chain. Germline-derived CDR1 and CDR2 are SGHRS and YFSETQ. CDR3 length: 17 residues. The V segment lost 4 bases and the J segment 0 bases; nucleotides outside the gene matches: 9. The sample originates from a study of OX40 agonist ivuxolimab in advanced cancers. The table came from immunoSEQ multiplex PCR; TCRdb's copy has only in-frame clones and leaves some out. The sample lists 60,000 to 65,000 clones, about 90% occurring once. This chain joins TRBV5-1 and TRBJ2-2, with 7 bases aligning to TRBD2. The sequencing here drew on CD4+ or CD8+ T cells sorted from blood, taken in a trial of the OX40 agonist ivuxolimab. The receptor was isolated from an adult with an advanced solid tumor such as melanoma, head and neck, liver or kidney cancer. The CDR3 bases are TGCGCCAGCAGCCGGGTAGGAAGCGGGGCGAACACCGGGGAGCTGTTTTTT. It specifies CASSRVGSGANTGELFF.